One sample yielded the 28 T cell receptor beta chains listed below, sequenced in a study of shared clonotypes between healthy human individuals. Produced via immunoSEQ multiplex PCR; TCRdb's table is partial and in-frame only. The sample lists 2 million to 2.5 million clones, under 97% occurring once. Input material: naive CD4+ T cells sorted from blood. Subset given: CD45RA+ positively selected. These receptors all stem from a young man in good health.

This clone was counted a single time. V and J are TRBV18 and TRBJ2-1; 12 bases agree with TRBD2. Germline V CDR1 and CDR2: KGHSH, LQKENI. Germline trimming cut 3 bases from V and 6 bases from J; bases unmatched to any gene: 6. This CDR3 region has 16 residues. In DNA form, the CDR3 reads TGTGCCAGCTCACCTCTGGGACTAGCGGGTTCCAATGAGCAGTTCTTC. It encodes CASSPLGLAGSNEQFF.

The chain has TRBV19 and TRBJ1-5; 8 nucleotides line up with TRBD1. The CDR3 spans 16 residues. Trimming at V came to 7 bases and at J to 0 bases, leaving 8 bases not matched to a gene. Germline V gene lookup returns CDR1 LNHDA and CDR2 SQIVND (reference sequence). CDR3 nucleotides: TGTGCCAGTATTCAGACAGGGGATTATAGCAATCAGCCCCAGCATTTT. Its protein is CASIQTGDYSNQPQHF.

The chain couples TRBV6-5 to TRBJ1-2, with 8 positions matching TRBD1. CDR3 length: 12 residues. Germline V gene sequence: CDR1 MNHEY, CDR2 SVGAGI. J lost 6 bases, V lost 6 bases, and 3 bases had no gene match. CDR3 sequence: CASRGQEDGYTF. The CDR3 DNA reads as TGTGCCAGCAGGGGACAGGAGGATGGCTACACCTTC.

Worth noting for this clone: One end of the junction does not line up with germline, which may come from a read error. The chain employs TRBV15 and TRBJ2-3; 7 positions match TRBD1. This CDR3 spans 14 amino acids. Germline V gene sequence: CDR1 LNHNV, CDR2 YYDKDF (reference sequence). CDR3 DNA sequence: TGTGCCACCGGCAGGGACAGTCACACAGATACGCAGTATTTT. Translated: CATGRDSHTDTQYF.

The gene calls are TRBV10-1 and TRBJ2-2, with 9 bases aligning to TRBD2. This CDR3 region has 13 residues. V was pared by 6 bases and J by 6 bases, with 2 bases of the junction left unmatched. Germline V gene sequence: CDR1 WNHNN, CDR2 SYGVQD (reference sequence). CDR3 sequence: CASRASGAGELFF. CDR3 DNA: TGCGCCAGCAGGGCTAGCGGGGCCGGGGAGCTGTTTTTT.

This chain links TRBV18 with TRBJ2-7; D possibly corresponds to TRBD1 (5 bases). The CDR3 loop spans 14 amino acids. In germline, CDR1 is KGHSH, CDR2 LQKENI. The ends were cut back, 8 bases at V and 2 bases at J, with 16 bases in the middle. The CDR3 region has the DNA TGTGCCAGCGCAATAGACAGCCTCCCCTACGAGCAGTACTTC. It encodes CASAIDSLPYEQYF.

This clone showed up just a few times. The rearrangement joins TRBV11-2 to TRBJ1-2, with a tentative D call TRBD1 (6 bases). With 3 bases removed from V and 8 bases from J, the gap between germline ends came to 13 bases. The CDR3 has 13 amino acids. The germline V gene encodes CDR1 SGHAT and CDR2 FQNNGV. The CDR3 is CASSLGAGRGYTF. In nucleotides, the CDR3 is TGTGCCAGCAGCTTGGGGGCAGGGCGAGGCTACACCTTC.

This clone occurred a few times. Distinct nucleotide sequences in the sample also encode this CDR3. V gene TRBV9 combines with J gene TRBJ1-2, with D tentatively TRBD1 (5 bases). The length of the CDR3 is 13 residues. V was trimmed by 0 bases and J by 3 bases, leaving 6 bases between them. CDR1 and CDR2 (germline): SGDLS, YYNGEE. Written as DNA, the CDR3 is TGTGCCAGCAGCGTAGAAGGGGACTATGGCTACACCTTC. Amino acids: CASSVEGDYGYTF. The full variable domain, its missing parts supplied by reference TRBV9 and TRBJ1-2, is DSGVTQTPKHLITATGQRVTLRCSPRSGDLSVYWYQQSLDQGLQFLIQYYNGEERAKGNILERFSAQQFPDLHSELNLSSLELGDSALYFCASSVEGDYGYTFGSGTRLTVV.

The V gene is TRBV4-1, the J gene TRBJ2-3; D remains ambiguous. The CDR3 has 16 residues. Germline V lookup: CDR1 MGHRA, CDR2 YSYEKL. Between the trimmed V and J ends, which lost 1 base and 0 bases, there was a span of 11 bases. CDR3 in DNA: TGCGCCAGCAGCCAAGGCCCATTAACTAGCACAGATACGCAGTATTTT. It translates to CASSQGPLTSTDTQYF.

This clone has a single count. CDR3 protein: CSVRNMSSGNTIYF. The CDR3 region has the DNA TGCAGCGTTCGAAACATGAGCTCTGGAAACACCATATATTTT. This sequence joins TRBV29-1 and TRBJ1-3; D gene ambiguous. The CDR3 contains 14 residues. V lost 5 bases and J lost 0, with 11 bases in between. Germline V lookup: CDR1 SQVTM, CDR2 ANQGSEA.

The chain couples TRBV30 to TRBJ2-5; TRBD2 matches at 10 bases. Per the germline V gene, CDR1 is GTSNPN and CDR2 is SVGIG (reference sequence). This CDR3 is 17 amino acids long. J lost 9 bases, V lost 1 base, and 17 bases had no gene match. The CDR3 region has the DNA TGTGCCTGGAGTGCCTGGTCCTGGACTAGCGGTTGGGGGGCCCAGTACTTC. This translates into CAWSAWSWTSGWGAQYF.

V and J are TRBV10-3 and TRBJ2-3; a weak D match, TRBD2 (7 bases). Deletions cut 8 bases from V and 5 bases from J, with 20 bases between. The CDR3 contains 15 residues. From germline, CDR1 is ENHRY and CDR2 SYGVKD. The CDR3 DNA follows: TGTGCCATCTCCGAGGGGGGGGCGGCTAAAGATACGCAGTATTTT. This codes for CAISEGGAAKDTQYF.

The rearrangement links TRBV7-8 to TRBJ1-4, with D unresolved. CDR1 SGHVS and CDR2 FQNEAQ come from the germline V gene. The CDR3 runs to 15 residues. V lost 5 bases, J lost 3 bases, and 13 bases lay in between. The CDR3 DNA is TGTGCCAGCAGCATACAGCCCGTACCTAATGAAAAACTGTTTTTT. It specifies CASSIQPVPNEKLFF.

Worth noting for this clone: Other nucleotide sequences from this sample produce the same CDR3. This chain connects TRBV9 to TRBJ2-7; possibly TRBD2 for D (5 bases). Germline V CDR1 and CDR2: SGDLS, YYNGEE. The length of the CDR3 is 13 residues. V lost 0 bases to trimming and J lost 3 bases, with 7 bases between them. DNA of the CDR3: TGTGCCAGCAGCGTAGGACTAAGCTACGAGCAGTACTTC. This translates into CASSVGLSYEQYF. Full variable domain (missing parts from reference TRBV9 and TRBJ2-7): DSGVTQTPKHLITATGQRVTLRCSPRSGDLSVYWYQQSLDQGLQFLIQYYNGEERAKGNILERFSAQQFPDLHSELNLSSLELGDSALYFCASSVGLSYEQYFGPGTRLTVT.

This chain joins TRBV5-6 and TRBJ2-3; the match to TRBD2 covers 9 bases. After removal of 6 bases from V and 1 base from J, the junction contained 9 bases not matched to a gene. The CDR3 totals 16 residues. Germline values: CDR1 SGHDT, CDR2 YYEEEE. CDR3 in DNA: TGTGCCAGCACCTGGGGAGCGGGGGGCCGCACAGATACGCAGTATTTT. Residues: CASTWGAGGRTDTQYF.

The CDR3 loop is CASSPGTGITEAFF. The CDR3 DNA reads TGTGCCAGCTCACCAGGGACAGGGATCACTGAAGCTTTCTTT. The chain is built from TRBV18 and TRBJ1-1; the match to TRBD1 covers 9 bases. Per germline, CDR1 KGHSH and CDR2 LQKENI. V shed 2 bases and J 4 bases; nucleotides not matched to a gene: 2. The CDR3 runs to 14 residues.

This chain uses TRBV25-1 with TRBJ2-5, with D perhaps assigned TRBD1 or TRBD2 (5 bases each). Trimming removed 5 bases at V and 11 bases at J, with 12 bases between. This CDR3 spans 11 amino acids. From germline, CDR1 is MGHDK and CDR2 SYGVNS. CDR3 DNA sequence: TGTGCCAGCAGTCGGGGCTGGGAGCAGTACTTC. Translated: CASSRGWEQYF. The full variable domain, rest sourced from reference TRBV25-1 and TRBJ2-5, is EADIYQTPRYLVIGTGKKITLECSQTMGHDKMYWYQQDPGMELHLIHYSYGVNSTEKGDLSSESTVSRIRTEHFPLTLESARPSHTSQYLCASSRGWEQYFGPGTRLLVL.

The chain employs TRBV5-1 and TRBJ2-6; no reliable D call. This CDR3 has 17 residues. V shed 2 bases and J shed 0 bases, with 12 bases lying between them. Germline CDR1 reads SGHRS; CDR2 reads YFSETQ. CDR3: CASSFSFTASGANVLTF. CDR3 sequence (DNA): TGCGCCAGCAGCTTTTCCTTTACAGCCTCTGGGGCCAACGTCCTGACTTTC. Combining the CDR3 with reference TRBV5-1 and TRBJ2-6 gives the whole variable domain KAGVTQTPRYLIKTRGQQVTLSCSPISGHRSVSWYQQTPGQGLQFLFEYFSETQRNKGNFPGRFSGRQFSNSRSEMNVSTLELGDSALYLCASSFSFTASGANVLTFGAGSRLTVL.

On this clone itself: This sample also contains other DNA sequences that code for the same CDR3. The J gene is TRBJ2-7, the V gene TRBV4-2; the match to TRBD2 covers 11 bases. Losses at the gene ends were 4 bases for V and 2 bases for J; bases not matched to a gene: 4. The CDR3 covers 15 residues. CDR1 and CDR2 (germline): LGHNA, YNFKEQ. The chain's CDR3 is CASSRGTSGTYEQYF. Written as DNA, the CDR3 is TGTGCCAGCAGCCGCGGGACTAGCGGAACCTACGAGCAGTACTTC.

CDR3 coding DNA: TGTGCTAGTGGTTTGGGGGCAATTACTAACTATGGCTACACCTTC. It codes for CASGLGAITNYGYTF. The chain has TRBV12-5 and TRBJ1-2; D is ambiguous. V gave up 1 base and J gave up 0 bases, with 9 bases separating them. Germline V gives CDR1 LGHNT, CDR2 FRNRAP. The CDR3 covers 15 residues.

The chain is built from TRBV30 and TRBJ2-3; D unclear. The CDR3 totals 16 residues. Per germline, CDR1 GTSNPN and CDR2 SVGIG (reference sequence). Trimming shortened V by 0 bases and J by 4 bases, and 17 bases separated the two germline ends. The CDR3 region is CAWSVGRRSVPDTQYF. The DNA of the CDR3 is TGTGCCTGGAGTGTAGGTCGCAGGAGTGTCCCAGATACGCAGTATTTT.

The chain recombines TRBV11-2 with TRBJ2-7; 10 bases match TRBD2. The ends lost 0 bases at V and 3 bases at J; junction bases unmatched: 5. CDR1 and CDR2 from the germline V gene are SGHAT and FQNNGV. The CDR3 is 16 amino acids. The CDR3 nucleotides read TGTGCCAGCAGCTTAGAGCTGGCTAGCGGGAGCTACGAGCAGTACTTC. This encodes CASSLELASGSYEQYF. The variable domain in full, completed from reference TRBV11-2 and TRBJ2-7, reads EAGVAQSPRYKIIEKRQSVAFWCNPISGHATLYWYQQILGQGPKLLIQFQNNGVVDDSQLPKDRFSAERLKGVDSTLKIQPAKLEDSAVYLCASSLELASGSYEQYFGPGTRLTVT.

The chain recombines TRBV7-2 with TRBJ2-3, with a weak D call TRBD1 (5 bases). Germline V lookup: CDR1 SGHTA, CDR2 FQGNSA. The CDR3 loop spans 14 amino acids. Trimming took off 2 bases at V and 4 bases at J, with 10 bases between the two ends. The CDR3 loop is CASSLQGSADTQYF. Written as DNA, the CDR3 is TGTGCCAGCAGCTTACAGGGCAGTGCAGATACGCAGTATTTT.

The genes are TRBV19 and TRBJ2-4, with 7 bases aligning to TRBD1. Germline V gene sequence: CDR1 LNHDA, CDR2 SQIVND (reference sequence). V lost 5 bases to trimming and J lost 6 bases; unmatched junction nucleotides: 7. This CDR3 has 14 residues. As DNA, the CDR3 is TGTGCCAGTAGTGCCCGACAGGGCGTAAACATTCAGTACTTC. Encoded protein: CASSARQGVNIQYF.

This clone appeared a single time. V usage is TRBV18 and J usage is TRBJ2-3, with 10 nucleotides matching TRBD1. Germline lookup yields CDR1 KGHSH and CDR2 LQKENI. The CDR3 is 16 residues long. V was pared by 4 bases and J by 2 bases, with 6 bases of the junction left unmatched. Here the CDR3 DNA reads TGTGCCAGCTCACAGCGACAGGGGGCAAACACAGATACGCAGTATTTT. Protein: CASSQRQGANTDTQYF.

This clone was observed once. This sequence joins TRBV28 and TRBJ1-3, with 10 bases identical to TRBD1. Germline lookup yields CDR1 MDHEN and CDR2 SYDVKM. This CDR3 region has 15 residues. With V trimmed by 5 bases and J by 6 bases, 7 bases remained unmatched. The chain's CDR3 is CASSIPGTGENTIYF. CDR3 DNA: TGTGCCAGCAGTATCCCCGGGACAGGGGAAAACACCATATATTTT.

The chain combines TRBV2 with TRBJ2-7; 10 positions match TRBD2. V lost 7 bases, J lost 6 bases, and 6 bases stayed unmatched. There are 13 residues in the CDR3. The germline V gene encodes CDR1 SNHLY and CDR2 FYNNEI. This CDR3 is CASTPGLAAEQYF. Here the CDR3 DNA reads TGTGCCAGCACCCCCGGACTAGCGGCCGAGCAGTACTTC.

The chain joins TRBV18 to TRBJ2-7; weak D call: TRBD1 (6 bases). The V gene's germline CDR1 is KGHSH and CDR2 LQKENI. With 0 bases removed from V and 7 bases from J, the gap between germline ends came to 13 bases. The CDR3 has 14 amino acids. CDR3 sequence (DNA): TGTGCCAGCTCACCACCGAACAGGGAACGGGAGCAGTACTTC. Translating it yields CASSPPNREREQYF.